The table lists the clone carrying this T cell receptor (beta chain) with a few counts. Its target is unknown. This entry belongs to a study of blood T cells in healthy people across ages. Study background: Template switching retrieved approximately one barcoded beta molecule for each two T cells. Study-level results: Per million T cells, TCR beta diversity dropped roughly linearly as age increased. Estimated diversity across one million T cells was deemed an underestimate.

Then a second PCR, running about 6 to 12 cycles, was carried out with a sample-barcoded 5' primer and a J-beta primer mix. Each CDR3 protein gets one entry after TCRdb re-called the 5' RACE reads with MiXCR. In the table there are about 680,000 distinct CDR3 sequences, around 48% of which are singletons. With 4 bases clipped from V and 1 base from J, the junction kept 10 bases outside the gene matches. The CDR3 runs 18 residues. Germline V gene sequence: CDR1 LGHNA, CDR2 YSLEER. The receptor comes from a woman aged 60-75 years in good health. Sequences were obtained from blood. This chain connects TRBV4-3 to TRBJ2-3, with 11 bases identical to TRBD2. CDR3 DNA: TGCGCCAGCAGCCCCCGGGTAGCGGGAGGGTTAGGCACAGATACGCAGTATTTT. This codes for CASSPRVAGGLGTDTQYF.